This entry concerns a single TCR beta chain. As yet, its antigen is unknown. With 5 bases removed from V and 2 bases from J, the gap between germline ends came to 9 bases. This CDR3 is built from 13 residues. Germline lookup yields CDR1 LNHDA and CDR2 SQIVND (reference sequence). The sample is drawn from a study of T cell responses to AZD1222 COVID-19 vaccine. Broader study findings: Among those given AZD1222, only five to seven were seropositive at baseline. Rises in breadth and depth of Spike-specific TCRs came after two AZD1222 doses. Repertoire sampling occurred only after the peak T cell response. There were mostly white British donors and more females than males, and clonal diversity was possibly underestimated.

The assay was immunoSEQ multiplex PCR, and TCRdb's table has in-frame clones only and misses some. This table has about 93,000 clones, about 90% appearing once. The rearrangement joins TRBV19 to TRBJ1-2; no reliable D call. This material consisted of peripheral blood, taken on day 0 of MenACWY control vaccination. The sequence came from an adult in good health. The CDR3 DNA reads TGTGCCAGTAGTTGGGCTGACAACTATGGCTACACCTTC. Translating it yields CASSWADNYGYTF.